This TCR beta chain derives from a study of blood T cell repertoires in COVID-19. TCRdb keeps only in-frame clones here, not all; method: immunoSEQ multiplex PCR. The sample records about 270,000 clones, around nine tenths being singletons. CDR3 size: 12 residues. CDR1 is SGHTA and CDR2 is FQGTGA in the germline V gene. Trimming shortened V by 3 bases and J by 5 bases, and 4 bases separated the two germline ends. Participants spanned ages about 18 to 90 years and resided in 20 to 30 US areas. Cohort 3 recovery required two negative PCRs, clearance, or symptom resolution. The source is a woman aged 55 to 70 who had recovered from COVID-19. The sample consisted of PBMCs or T cells enriched from blood (not recorded which). This chain uses TRBV7-3 with TRBJ2-2; the D is unclear. CDR3 amino acids: CASSFGTGELFF. The CDR3 region has the DNA TGTGCCAGCAGCTTCGGTACCGGGGAGCTGTTTTTT.